The 28 T cell receptor beta chains below were found in one sample sequenced in a study of naive and memory T cell subsets. Both TRBC1 and TRBC2 were covered by a beta constant-region primer of two equimolar oligonucleotides. Ligated cDNA was amplified by four rounds of PCR with nested alpha and beta constant-region primers and SP2. MiXCR, applied by TCRdb to the UMI-ligation and nested PCR reads, yields one record per CDR3 protein. The sample contains some 83,000 distinct CDR3 sequences, 9% of which appear only once. The sequenced material came from naive CD8+ T cells from blood. The receptor source for this set is a human donor in good health.

The chain employs TRBV25-1 and TRBJ2-5; D not certain. The CDR3 extends over 12 amino acids. Trimming cost V 3 bases and J 4 bases, with 6 bases left between them. From germline, CDR1 is MGHDK and CDR2 SYGVNS. CDR3 residues: CASSDLLETQYF. CDR3 DNA sequence: TGTGCCAGCAGTGACCTACTAGAGACCCAGTACTTC. Looking up the rest from reference TRBV25-1 and TRBJ2-5 gives the full variable domain: EADIYQTPRYLVIGTGKKITLECSQTMGHDKMYWYQQDPGMELHLIHYSYGVNSTEKGDLSSESTVSRIRTEHFPLTLESARPSHTSQYLCASSDLLETQYFGPGTRLLVL.

A word on this clonotype: This may arise from a read error, as a much more abundant clone is one base away. The chain couples TRBV10-2 to TRBJ1-3; unclear D gene. This CDR3 is built from 14 residues. Per germline, CDR1 WSHSY and CDR2 SAAADI. CDR3 protein: CASSEESSGTTIYF. The CDR3 DNA is TGCGCCAGCAGTGAGGAGAGCTCTGGAACCACCATATATTTT.

The rearrangement links TRBV6-6 to TRBJ2-7, with no clear D. The CDR3 is made up of 12 amino acids. The germline V and J ends were trimmed by 6 bases and 5 bases, with 11 bases remaining between them. Germline values: CDR1 MNHNY, CDR2 SVGAGI (reference sequence). The CDR3 nucleotides read TGTGCCAGCAGCTCAGCCGCCGACGAGCAGTACTTC. This translates into CASSSAADEQYF.

This clonotype came up many times. V and J are TRBV9 and TRBJ2-1; D gene ambiguous. This CDR3 comprises 13 residues. Germline V gene sequence: CDR1 SGDLS, CDR2 YYNGEE. The V gene lost 1 base and the J gene lost 8 bases, with 10 bases spanning the gap. The CDR3 loop reads CASSVREIHEQFF. CDR3 in DNA: TGTGCCAGCAGCGTACGTGAAATCCATGAGCAGTTCTTC.

The rearrangement joins TRBV20-1 to TRBJ2-7; D call uncertain. This CDR3 has 12 residues. V was clipped by 1 base and J by 6 bases, with 10 bases between them. Germline-derived CDR1 and CDR2 are DFQATT and SNEGSKA (reference sequence). In DNA, the CDR3 is TGCAGTGCTAGAGCGGGTGGCCGCGAGCAGTACTTC. It translates to CSARAGGREQYF.

The rearrangement uses TRBV7-6 and TRBJ2-7; 7 bases fit TRBD1. This CDR3 region has 15 residues. V lost 5 bases, J lost 4 bases, and 11 bases stayed unmatched. Germline V CDR1 and CDR2: SGHVS, FNYEAQ. DNA of the CDR3: TGTGCCAGCAGCCCGGACCGGGACAGAGGTTACGAGCAGTACTTC. Residues: CASSPDRDRGYEQYF.

This clonotype was observed a handful of times. The chain links TRBV11-1 to TRBJ2-2, with D unclear. V lost 2 bases to trimming and J lost 7 bases, with 11 bases between them. Germline V gene data show CDR1 as SGHAT and CDR2 as FQDESV (reference sequence). This CDR3 has 14 amino acids. CDR3 sequence: CASSLSRRHGELFF. CDR3 nucleotides: TGTGCCAGCAGCTTAAGCAGACGTCACGGGGAGCTGTTTTTT.

At least ten counts were recorded for this clonotype. The J gene is TRBJ1-1, the V gene TRBV9; a possible D gene is TRBD1 (5 bases). Between the trimmed V and J ends, which lost 0 bases and 1 base, there was a span of 13 bases. The CDR3 has 16 residues. The germline CDR1 and CDR2 sequences are SGDLS and YYNGEE. The CDR3 is CASSVGGGVRNTEAFF. CDR3 bases: TGTGCCAGCAGCGTAGGGGGGGGAGTTAGGAACACTGAAGCTTTCTTT.

The table lists this clonotype with many counts. The V call is TRBV29-1, the J call TRBJ2-7; unclear D gene. Germline-derived CDR1 and CDR2 are SQVTM and ANQGSEA. The CDR3 covers 15 residues. Trimming took 7 bases from V and 2 from J, leaving 21 bases between them. CDR3 residues: CSAWAPSGFTYEQYF. CDR3 sequence (DNA): TGCAGCGCCTGGGCCCCCTCAGGTTTTACCTACGAGCAGTACTTC.

The J gene is TRBJ2-7, the V gene TRBV5-1; D tentatively reads TRBD1 or TRBD2 (6 bases each). Germline V gene data show CDR1 as SGHRS and CDR2 as YFSETQ. The CDR3 consists of 12 residues. Trimming shortened V by 3 bases and J by 5 bases, and 9 bases separated the two germline ends. CDR3 residues: CASSWGADEQYF. The CDR3 region has the DNA TGCGCCAGCAGCTGGGGGGCCGACGAGCAGTACTTC.

This clonotype was observed many times. The chain employs TRBV20-1 and TRBJ2-1, with TRBD2 identical over 12 bases. V was pared by 6 bases and J by 15 bases, with 15 bases of the junction left unmatched. The germline V gene has CDR1 DFQATT and CDR2 SNEGSKA (reference sequence). The CDR3 contains 14 residues. The CDR3 DNA sequence: TGCAGTGCCCCGTCCCCCCAACTAGCGGGAGGCTGGTTCTTC. It yields the protein CSAPSPQLAGGWFF.

This chain joins TRBV10-3 and TRBJ2-5, with D possibly TRBD1 on 6 matching bases. Trimming took 0 bases from V and 9 from J, leaving 17 bases between them. The CDR3 is 15 residues long. The germline CDR1 and CDR2 sequences are ENHRY and SYGVKD. The CDR3 here is CAISESTPAHRAQYF. The CDR3 nucleotides are TGTGCCATCAGTGAGTCGACGCCGGCGCACAGGGCCCAGTACTTC.

In its sample, this clonotype was seen a few times. The CDR3 loop is CASSFGVGEQYF. CDR3 DNA: TGTGCCAGCAGTTTTGGAGTTGGGGAGCAGTACTTC. The chain links TRBV12-3 or TRBV12-4 to TRBJ2-7; D remains unclear. Between the trimmed V and J ends, which lost 3 bases and 7 bases, there was a span of 10 bases. The CDR3 loop spans 12 amino acids.

This clonotype has a count of ten or more. The chain links TRBV9 to TRBJ2-3, with 7 positions matching TRBD1. Germline V gene data show CDR1 as SGDLS and CDR2 as YYNGEE. The V gene end was trimmed by 3 bases and the J gene end by 0 bases; junction bases not matched to a gene: 1. The CDR3 is 14 amino acids. The DNA for the CDR3 is TGTGCCAGCAGCGGGGACAGCAGCACAGATACGCAGTATTTT. The encoded protein is CASSGDSSTDTQYF.

This rearrangement joins TRBV28 to TRBJ2-7; the match to TRBD2 covers 8 bases. Germline values: CDR1 MDHEN, CDR2 SYDVKM. V gave up 5 bases and J gave up 1 base; unmatched junction bases: 13. The CDR3 contains 17 residues. For the CDR3, the DNA is TGTGCCAGCAGTACCCGGCTCGGGGGGGCAAGGTCCTACGAGCAGTACTTC. Protein product: CASSTRLGGARSYEQYF.

This clonotype was recorded many times. The chain joins TRBV29-1 to TRBJ2-3; 13 nucleotides agree with TRBD2. This CDR3 has 16 residues. V lost 6 bases to trimming and J lost 0 bases; unmatched junction nucleotides: 6. Germline CDR1 is SQVTM and CDR2 is ANQGSEA. CDR3 residues: CSVAGTSGTSTDTQYF. DNA for the CDR3: TGCAGCGTAGCCGGGACTAGCGGGACTAGCACAGATACGCAGTATTTT.

The sample holds many counts of this clonotype. CDR3 sequence reads: CASSLLEGNEQYF. CDR3 in DNA: TGTGCCAGCAGCTTATTAGAGGGGAACGAGCAGTACTTC. V gene TRBV7-9 combines with J gene TRBJ2-7; D assignment may be TRBD1 or TRBD2 (5 bases each). CDR1 is SEHNR, CDR2 FQNEAQ, per germline (reference sequence). V lost 2 bases to trimming and J lost 5 bases, with 10 bases between them. The CDR3 runs to 13 residues. The variable domain in full, completed from reference TRBV7-9 and TRBJ2-7, reads DTGVSQNPRHKITKRGQNVTFRCDPISEHNRLYWYRQTLGQGPEFLTYFQNEAQLEKSRLLSDRFSAERPKGSFSTLEIQRTEQGDSAMYLCASSLLEGNEQYFGPGTRLTVT.

This clonotype was detected ten times or more. The chain recombines TRBV29-1 with TRBJ1-2; 7 nucleotides match TRBD1. Losses at the gene ends were 4 bases for V and 8 bases for J; bases not matched to a gene: 7. The length of the CDR3 is 12 residues. Germline V gene data show CDR1 as SQVTM and CDR2 as ANQGSEA. Written as DNA, the CDR3 is TGCAGCGTTGTCGGCAGGGGGAAGGGCTACACCTTC. Its translation is CSVVGRGKGYTF.

This clonotype occurred a few times. The chain recombines TRBV7-9 with TRBJ2-7; D is undetermined. V shed 5 bases and J shed 0 bases, with 20 bases lying between them. The CDR3 length is 17 residues. CDR1 is SEHNR and CDR2 is FQNEAQ in the germline V gene (reference sequence). The CDR3 here is CASSLGGLGMSSYEQYF. In DNA, the CDR3 is TGTGCCAGCAGCCTAGGTGGGCTGGGGATGAGCTCCTACGAGCAGTACTTC.

This clonotype occurred many times. The chain has TRBV7-6 and TRBJ1-2, with D perhaps TRBD1 (5 bases). The CDR3 is made up of 20 amino acids. Trimming removed 5 bases at V and 1 base at J, with 29 bases between. Germline V gene sequence: CDR1 SGHVS, CDR2 FNYEAQ. The CDR3 region is CASSPRFLGQATESNYGYTF. CDR3 sequence (DNA): TGTGCCAGCAGCCCCCGATTTTTGGGGCAGGCCACGGAGAGTAACTATGGCTACACCTTC.

In this sample, this clonotype turned up a few times. V usage is TRBV7-9 and J usage is TRBJ2-7; D is perhaps TRBD2 (5 bases). The V gene lost 2 bases and the J gene lost 3 bases, with 11 bases spanning the gap. The CDR3 runs 14 residues. Germline V gives CDR1 SEHNR, CDR2 FQNEAQ (reference sequence). CDR3 amino acids: CASSLLSGNYEQYF. The CDR3 DNA follows: TGTGCCAGCAGCTTATTGTCGGGAAACTACGAGCAGTACTTC.

This clonotype was counted between two and nine times. The chain recombines TRBV20-1 with TRBJ1-6; D remains unclear. CDR3 size: 13 residues. V lost 0 bases and J lost 3, with 3 bases in between. From germline, CDR1 is DFQATT and CDR2 SNEGSKA (reference sequence). Here the CDR3 reads CSARDDYNSPLHF. The CDR3, as DNA: TGCAGTGCTAGAGACGACTATAATTCACCCCTCCACTTT.

The chain couples TRBV15 to TRBJ2-1; 13 bases are shared with TRBD2. V lost 1 base and J lost 7; bases outside the gene matches: 1. The CDR3 sequence is 15 residues long. CDR1 and CDR2 (germline): LNHNV, YYDKDF (reference sequence). In nucleotides, the CDR3 is TGTGCCACCAGCAGAGGACTAGCGGGAGGTAATGAGCAGTTCTTC. Protein sequence: CATSRGLAGGNEQFF.

This clonotype occurred a few times. This chain uses TRBV13 with TRBJ2-1; 10 nucleotides match TRBD2. With 5 bases clipped from V and 4 bases from J, the junction kept 8 bases outside the gene matches. The CDR3 extends over 16 amino acids. From germline, CDR1 is PRHDT and CDR2 FYEKMQ (reference sequence). CDR3 residues: CASSQTGTSVYNEQFF. The DNA of the CDR3 is TGTGCCAGCAGCCAAACCGGGACTAGCGTATACAATGAGCAGTTCTTC.

About this clonotype itself: A much larger clone is a single base away; this may be a read error. Since the CDR3 does not end with the conserved phenylalanine or tryptophan, this likely comes from a read error. The chain combines TRBV29-1 with TRBJ2-7; no definite D call. Trimming cost V 3 bases and J 1 base, with 13 bases left between them. CDR1 is SQVTM and CDR2 is ANQGSEA in the germline V gene. The CDR3 spans 14 residues. CDR3 in amino acids: CSVDATGGSYEQYL. CDR3 in DNA: TGCAGCGTTGACGCGACGGGTGGGTCCTACGAGCAGTACCTC.

This clonotype occurred many times. J is TRBJ2-5 and V is TRBV24-1; TRBD1 aligns across 7 bases. The V gene's germline CDR1 is KGHDR and CDR2 SFDVKD. The CDR3 extends over 16 amino acids. V lost 4 bases to trimming and J lost 3 bases; unmatched junction nucleotides: 10. CDR3 region: CATSDTISGTEETQYF. The DNA of the CDR3 is TGTGCCACCAGTGACACAATTTCCGGGACAGAAGAGACCCAGTACTTC.

This clonotype was counted at least ten times. The V call is TRBV20-1, the J call TRBJ2-1; D may be TRBD2 (5 bases). V gave up 6 bases and J gave up 3 bases, with 9 bases separating them. Per the germline V gene, CDR1 is DFQATT and CDR2 is SNEGSKA (reference sequence). This CDR3 comprises 12 residues. For the CDR3, the DNA is TGCAGTGCGGTACTAGGCTACAATGAGCAGTTCTTC. Its translation: CSAVLGYNEQFF.

The J gene is TRBJ2-7, the V gene TRBV30; TRBD2 is a possible D gene (5 bases). CDR1 is GTSNPN and CDR2 is SVGIG in the germline V gene (reference sequence). CDR3 size: 13 residues. Trimming removed 2 bases from V and 0 bases from J, with 8 bases in between. The CDR3 spells CAWSTGISYEQYF. The CDR3 DNA reads TGTGCCTGGAGTACGGGAATCTCCTACGAGCAGTACTTC.